This T cell receptor (beta chain) emerged from a study of shared clonotypes between healthy human individuals. Findings of the study overall: Between a few donors, naive CD4 clonotypes were shared at a level of around 5.1%.

An assay was performed, and its level was deep. Clones were read by immunoSEQ multiplex PCR, and TCRdb kept only the in-frame ones, dropping some. The table has about 1,800,000 clones, just under 95% seen once. In regard to this clone: Its matching antigen is unknown.

CDR3 length equals 14 residues. Looked up from germline, CDR1 is SGHVS and CDR2 is FNYEAQ. V lost 5 bases, J lost 3 bases, and 14 bases lay in between. Naive CD8 cells lacked CD45RO and underwent positive selection for CCR7, leaving out terminally differentiated effector memory CD45RA+ cells. Donors were healthy HIV-negative adults without recently reported acute infections or vaccinations. The TCR sequence derives from a man younger than 30 in good health. The specimen was naive CD8+ T cells sorted from blood. This rearrangement joins TRBV7-6 to TRBJ2-7; the D gene is possibly TRBD2 (6 bases). This chain's CDR3 is CASSDGGYSYEQYF. The DNA for the CDR3 is TGTGCCAGCAGCGACGGAGGGTATAGCTACGAGCAGTACTTC.